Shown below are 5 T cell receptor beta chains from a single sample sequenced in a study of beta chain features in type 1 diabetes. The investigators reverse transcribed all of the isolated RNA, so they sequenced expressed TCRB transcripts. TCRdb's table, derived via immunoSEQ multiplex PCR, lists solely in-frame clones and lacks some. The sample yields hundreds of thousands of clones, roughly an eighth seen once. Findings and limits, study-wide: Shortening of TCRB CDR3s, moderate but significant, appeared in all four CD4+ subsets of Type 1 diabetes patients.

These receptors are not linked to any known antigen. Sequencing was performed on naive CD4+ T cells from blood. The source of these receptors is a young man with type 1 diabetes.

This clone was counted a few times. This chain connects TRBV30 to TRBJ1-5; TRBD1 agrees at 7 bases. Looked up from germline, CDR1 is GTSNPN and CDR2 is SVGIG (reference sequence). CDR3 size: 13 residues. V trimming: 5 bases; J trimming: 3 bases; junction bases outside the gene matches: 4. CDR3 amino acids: CAWDTGANQPQHF. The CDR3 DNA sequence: TGTGCCTGGGATACAGGGGCCAATCAGCCCCAGCATTTT.

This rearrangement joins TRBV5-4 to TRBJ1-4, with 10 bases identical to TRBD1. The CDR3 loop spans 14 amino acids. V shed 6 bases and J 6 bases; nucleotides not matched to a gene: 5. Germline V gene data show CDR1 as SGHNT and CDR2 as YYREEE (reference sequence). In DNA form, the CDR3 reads TGTGCCAGCATGTCCGGGACAGGGGATGAAAAACTGTTTTTT. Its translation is CASMSGTGDEKLFF.

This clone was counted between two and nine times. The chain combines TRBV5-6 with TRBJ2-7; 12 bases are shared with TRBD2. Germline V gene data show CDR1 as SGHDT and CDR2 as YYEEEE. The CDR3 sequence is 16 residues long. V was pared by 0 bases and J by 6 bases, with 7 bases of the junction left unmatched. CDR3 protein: CASSLATSGSFVEQYF. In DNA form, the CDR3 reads TGTGCCAGCAGCTTGGCGACTAGCGGGAGTTTCGTCGAGCAGTACTTC.

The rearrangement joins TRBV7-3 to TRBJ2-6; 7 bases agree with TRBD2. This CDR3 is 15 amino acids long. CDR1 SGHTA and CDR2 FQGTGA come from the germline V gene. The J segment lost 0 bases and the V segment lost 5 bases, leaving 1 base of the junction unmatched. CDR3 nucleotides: TGTGCCAGCAGCCGCGGGGGCTCTGGGGCCAACGTCCTGACTTTC. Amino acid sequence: CASSRGGSGANVLTF.

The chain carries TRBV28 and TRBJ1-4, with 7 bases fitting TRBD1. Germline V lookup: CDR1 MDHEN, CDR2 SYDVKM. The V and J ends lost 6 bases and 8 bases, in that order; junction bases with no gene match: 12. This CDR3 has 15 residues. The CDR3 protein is CASRGDRVRQEKLFF. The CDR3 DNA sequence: TGTGCCAGCAGGGGCGACAGGGTTAGGCAGGAAAAACTGTTTTTT.